The rows below give T cell receptor beta chains drawn from one sample of a study of T cells in localized non-small cell lung cancer. Generated by immunoSEQ multiplex PCR, the TCRdb table keeps only in-frame clones and is missing some. The sample holds about 30,000 clones, 88% seen once. The source was peripheral blood, collected before any cancer treatment. The receptors were gathered from a female donor of 60 years or more with stage III squamous cell lung carcinoma. CDR3s include the opening cysteine and the closing phenylalanine or tryptophan.

V gene: TRBV7-6
CDR3 protein: CASSFHGTDYGYTF

V gene: TRBV27
CDR3 protein: CASSFGQNNSPLHF

V gene: TRBV28
CDR3 protein: CASTGQRDQPQHF

V gene: TRBV9
CDR3 protein: CASSVRAGDSTDTQYF

V gene: TRBV7-8
CDR3 protein: CASSGGGSPLHF

V gene: TRBV10-3
CDR3 protein: CAISEVVGNTEAFF

V gene: TRBV9
CDR3 protein: CASSVELGSYNEQFF

V gene: TRBV27
CDR3 protein: CASSLMSQNTGELFF

V gene: TRBV28
CDR3 protein: CASSLGGGGFSRGETQYF

V gene: TRBV5-1
CDR3 protein: CASSLVGTTNEKLFF

V gene: TRBV10-3
CDR3 protein: CAISESRGYYGYTF